The T cell receptor beta chain described here comes from a study of T cell repertoires in cytomegalovirus infection (dated by TCRdb to the late 2010s). In the study overall: Donor HLA type was relevant to the analysis, because carriage of CMV infection together with the matching HLA type was indicated by public TCR beta signatures. Paper-wide results and their limitations: In the ex vivo response, HLA-C-restricted CMV-specific TCR beta clonotypes were dominant, and in two of eight donors the single most frequent clonotype came from this HLA-C-restricted group. In both this cohort and an independent roughly 350-donor cohort, the cumulative frequency of public TCR beta family members distinguished carriers of CMV infection plus the relevant HLA type.

TCRdb records Illumina HiSeq 1500 as the sequencer. In-frame beta chains were kept once TCRdb had trimmed the public reads at Q25 with fastp and called clones with MiXCR. All rows with the same CDR3 protein become a single entry with the most common DNA and genes. Counted in this sample were about 250,000 distinct CDR3 sequences; roughly an eighth of them appeared once. The ten top clones hold 1.5% to 2% of the sample. Concerning this clonotype itself: Which antigen it targets is not known. No much larger clonotype is one base removed from it; base qualities were not supplied.

This receptor was obtained from a human donor in good health (CMV status not recorded). Some clones in this sample may be carry-over from other donors' samples. The material sequenced was PBMCs.

The CDR3 protein is CASISGTENYGYTF. The base sequence is TGTGCCAGCATATCGGGCACAGAGAACTATGGCTACACCTTC. The chain is assembled from TRBV5-5 and TRBJ1-2; a confident D gene designation cannot be given. The cysteine opens and the phenylalanine closes a CDR3 of 14 amino acids. Of all the DNA, just the CDR3 is kept, 42 bases in frame from base 1. CDR1 and CDR2, per the germline V gene (reference sequence), are SGHKS and YYEKEE. V and J lose 6 bases and 2 bases, and a span of 14 bases separates them.